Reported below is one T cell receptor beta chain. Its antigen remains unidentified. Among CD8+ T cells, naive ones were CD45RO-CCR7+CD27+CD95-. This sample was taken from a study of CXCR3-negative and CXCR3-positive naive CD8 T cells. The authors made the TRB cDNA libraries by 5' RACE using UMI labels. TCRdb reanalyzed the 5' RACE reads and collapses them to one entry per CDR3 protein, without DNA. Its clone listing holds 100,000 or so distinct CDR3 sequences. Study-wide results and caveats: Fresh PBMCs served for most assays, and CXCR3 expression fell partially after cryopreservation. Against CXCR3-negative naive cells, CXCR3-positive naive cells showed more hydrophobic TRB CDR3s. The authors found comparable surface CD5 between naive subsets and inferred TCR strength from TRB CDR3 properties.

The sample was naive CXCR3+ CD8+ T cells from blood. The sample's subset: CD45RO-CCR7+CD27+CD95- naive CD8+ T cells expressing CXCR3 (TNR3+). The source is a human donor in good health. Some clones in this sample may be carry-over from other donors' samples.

The CDR3 loop is CASSLGGPAYEQYF. This chain connects TRBV27 to TRBJ2-7; TCRdb's assignment of TRBD1 cannot be checked, as there is no DNA. Germline V lookup: CDR1 MNHEY, CDR2 SMNVEV (reference sequence). This CDR3 has 14 amino acids.